The clone carrying this T cell receptor (beta chain) was picked up one time. Its antigen is unknown. These data come from a study of shared clonotypes between healthy human individuals. Splitting of each subset's genomic DNA was done evenly across several immunoSEQ plates. The method was immunoSEQ multiplex PCR; TCRdb's version includes in-frame clones alone and lacks a portion of them. The sample has around 2.5 million clones; over 85% are singletons. This CDR3 has 16 residues. The V gene lost 7 bases and the J gene lost 0 bases, with 16 bases spanning the gap. Per the germline V gene, CDR1 is MDHEN and CDR2 is SYDVKM. The study's findings and limits: Memory subsets had estimated richness that was generally smaller than that of naive subsets.

The sample was naive CD4+ T cells from PBMCs. Subset of the sample: CD45RA+ positively selected. The chain couples TRBV28 to TRBJ2-1; D remains ambiguous. The sequence came from a young man in good health. Some clones in this sample may be carry-over from other donors' samples. The CDR3 DNA follows: TGTGCCAGCATGTATGGGCACCCCAGCTCCTACAATGAGCAGTTCTTC. Translation gives CASMYGHPSSYNEQFF.